This T cell receptor (beta chain) appears in the sequencing data of a study of Ad26.COV2.S vaccination and SARS-CoV-2 variants. Study in general: Intramuscular Ad26.COV2.S at 5x10^10 or 1x10^11 viral particles. Findings and limits, study-wide: Breadth of non-spike TCRs did not differ between vaccinees and placebo recipients.

Treatment of the sample: over 15 received Ad26.COV2.S at low or high dose, single or two shots; about 5 received placebo; per-sample allocation not given. Following the first vaccine or placebo injection, samples were taken on day 63. The repertoire was sequenced with immunoSEQ multiplex PCR; TCRdb's copy has only in-frame clones and lacks some. The table shows fewer than 400,000 clones, with around four fifths occurring only once. Comment on this clone: What it recognizes is unknown.

This receptor was obtained from a person aged 18-65 years who received the Ad26.COV2.S COVID-19 vaccine or a placebo. Specimen: peripheral blood, collected in a trial of Ad26.COV2.S vaccine versus placebo.

CDR3 DNA sequence: TGTGCCAGTAGTATAGGCGGTCTCGGGGAAAAACTGTTTTTT. The encoded protein is CASSIGGLGEKLFF. The chain links TRBV19 to TRBJ1-4; D call uncertain. Germline V gene sequence: CDR1 LNHDA, CDR2 SQIVND (reference sequence). The ends were cut back, 1 base at V and 8 bases at J, with 11 bases in the middle. The CDR3 runs to 14 residues.